The next 20 T cell receptor beta chains were all read from a single sample in a study of Ad26.COV2.S vaccination and SARS-CoV-2 variants. Specified treatment: around 19 received Ad26.COV2.S at low or high dose, single or two shots; roughly five received placebo; per-sample allocation not given. At day 63 after the first vaccine or placebo injection, samples were drawn. Profiling relied on immunoSEQ multiplex PCR, and the TCRdb table lists in-frame clones only, not all of them. The data contain around 380,000 clones, approximately 90% of them seen just once; the ten biggest clones take up 3% to 3.5%. Material: peripheral blood, obtained in a trial of Ad26.COV2.S vaccine versus placebo. The receptors derive from a person aged 18-60 years who received the Ad26.COV2.S COVID-19 vaccine or a placebo.

The V gene is TRBV7-2, the J gene TRBJ2-3, with 13 nucleotides matching TRBD2. The germline CDR1 and CDR2 sequences are SGHTA and FQGNSA. Germline trimming cut 5 bases from V and 11 bases from J; bases unmatched to any gene: 7. The CDR3 length is 14 residues. The CDR3 protein is CASSVLAGGPMQYF. Written as DNA, the CDR3 is TGTGCCAGCAGCGTACTAGCGGGGGGGCCTATGCAGTATTTT.

The genes are TRBV2 and TRBJ2-7; D uncertain. The CDR3 sequence is 14 residues long. The V gene's germline CDR1 is SNHLY and CDR2 FYNNEI. V lost 6 bases and J 1 base, leaving 13 bases between the germline ends. The CDR3 loop reads CASRAFAHSYEQYF. The CDR3 nucleotides are TGTGCCAGCAGAGCCTTTGCACATTCCTACGAGCAGTACTTC.

The chain has TRBV27 and TRBJ2-1; D uncertain. The CDR3 runs 14 residues. V was trimmed by 5 bases and J by 0 bases, leaving 8 bases between them. CDR1 is MNHEY, CDR2 SMNVEV, per germline (reference sequence). The CDR3 is CASSMSSSYNEQFF. The CDR3 nucleotides are TGTGCCAGCAGTATGTCGAGCTCCTACAATGAGCAGTTCTTC.

The genes are TRBV9 and TRBJ1-3; a possible D gene is TRBD1 (5 bases). The germline V gene has CDR1 SGDLS and CDR2 YYNGEE. The CDR3 runs 18 residues. The V gene lost 0 bases and the J gene lost 4 bases, with 20 bases spanning the gap. As DNA, the CDR3 is TGTGCCAGCAGCGTAGATCCCCCGGGGGGAGAAGGAGGAAACACCATATATTTT. It is translated as CASSVDPPGGEGGNTIYF.

The rearrangement uses TRBV4-1 and TRBJ1-4, with D maybe TRBD1 (5 bases). There are 16 residues in the CDR3. Trimming took off 0 bases at V and 7 bases at J, with 15 bases between the two ends. Germline-derived CDR1 and CDR2 are MGHRA and YSYEKL. Here the CDR3 reads CASSQDPRSGGEKLFF. In DNA, the CDR3 is TGCGCCAGCAGCCAAGATCCACGGTCTGGGGGTGAAAAACTGTTTTTT.

V and J are TRBV6-5 and TRBJ1-2; D call uncertain. The CDR3 spans 11 residues. V was shortened by 8 bases and J by 5 bases, with 9 bases between the two germline ends. Germline values: CDR1 MNHEY, CDR2 SVGAGI. In nucleotides, the CDR3 is TGTGCCAGCGCACTTCAGTATGGCTACACCTTC. This codes for CASALQYGYTF.

This clone was counted once. The V and J genes are TRBV19 and TRBJ2-3, with a possible D match to TRBD2 (6 bases). The CDR3 contains 15 residues. The V end was cut by 3 bases, the J end by 3 bases, with 13 bases between. Germline V gene lookup returns CDR1 LNHDA and CDR2 SQIVND (reference sequence). Written as DNA, the CDR3 is TGTGCCAGTAGTATCCTGGGGAGGTTAACAGATACGCAGTATTTT. This codes for CASSILGRLTDTQYF.

The chain employs TRBV19 and TRBJ2-4; TRBD1 matches at 8 bases. Germline assignment: CDR1 LNHDA and CDR2 SQIVND (reference sequence). V was pared by 5 bases and J by 6 bases, with 6 bases of the junction left unmatched. CDR3 length: 14 residues. As DNA, the CDR3 is TGTGCCAGTAGTCCCACAGGGGGTGGAAACATTCAGTACTTC. It specifies CASSPTGGGNIQYF.

This sequence joins TRBV7-8 and TRBJ1-5; D is unclear. CDR3 length equals 18 residues. Trimming cost V 1 base and J 10 bases, with 26 bases left between them. CDR1 and CDR2 (germline): SGHVS, FQNEAQ. CDR3 coding DNA: TGTGCCAGCAGCTTAGAGGGCGGGGTCAACGAGAGGATCAGCCCCCAGCATTTT. This codes for CASSLEGGVNERISPQHF.

This clone has only one observation. The V and J genes are TRBV12-5 and TRBJ2-1, with D perhaps TRBD1 (6 bases). Between the trimmed V and J ends, which lost 7 bases and 2 bases, there was a span of 12 bases. Germline V gene data show CDR1 as LGHNT and CDR2 as FRNRAP. CDR3 length: 14 amino acids. The CDR3 nucleotides are TGTGCTAGTGCTCTTCAGGGGCCCTACAATGAGCAGTTCTTC. Its protein product is CASALQGPYNEQFF.

The chain couples TRBV2 to TRBJ2-5, with 11 positions matching TRBD2. Germline lookup yields CDR1 SNHLY and CDR2 FYNNEI. V gave up 5 bases and J gave up 3 bases; unmatched junction bases: 2. The CDR3 extends over 14 amino acids. CDR3 in amino acids: CASSSGLAEETQYF. In DNA form, the CDR3 reads TGTGCCAGCAGTTCGGGACTAGCGGAAGAGACCCAGTACTTC. The entire variable domain, with the rest obtained from reference TRBV2 and TRBJ2-5, is as follows: EPEVTQTPSHQVTQMGQEVILRCVPISNHLYFYWYRQILGQKVEFLVSFYNNEISEKSEIFDDQFSVERPDGSNFTLKIRSTKLEDSAMYFCASSSGLAEETQYFGPGTRLLVL.

In DNA, the CDR3 is TGTGCCAGCAGTTACGATTCCGGGGGCGCAAATTCACCCCTCCACTTT. Encoded protein: CASSYDSGGANSPLHF. The chain links TRBV6-5 to TRBJ1-6, with a weak D call TRBD1 (6 bases). Germline-derived CDR1 and CDR2 are MNHEY and SVGAGI. The CDR3 is made up of 16 amino acids. Trimming shortened V by 2 bases and J by 7 bases, and 15 bases separated the two germline ends.

The chain employs TRBV4-3 and TRBJ2-1; TRBD2 aligns across 7 bases. Trimming cost V 1 base and J 3 bases; bases outside gene matches: 9. Looked up from germline, CDR1 is LGHNA and CDR2 is YSLEER. This CDR3 region has 17 residues. The CDR3 sequence is CASSQGSETSDYNEQFF. The CDR3 region has the DNA TGCGCCAGCAGCCAAGGGTCCGAAACTAGCGACTACAATGAGCAGTTCTTC.

The V call is TRBV11-2, the J call TRBJ2-1, with TRBD2 as a possible D gene (6 bases). Looked up from germline, CDR1 is SGHAT and CDR2 is FQNNGV. There are 12 residues in the CDR3. The germline V and J ends were trimmed by 5 bases and 16 bases, with 18 bases remaining between them. The CDR3 DNA reads TGTGCCAGCAGCCCGTCGGCGGGGAAGAGATTCTTC. Protein sequence: CASSPSAGKRFF. Complete variable domain (other parts from reference TRBV11-2 and TRBJ2-1): EAGVAQSPRYKIIEKRQSVAFWCNPISGHATLYWYQQILGQGPKLLIQFQNNGVVDDSQLPKDRFSAERLKGVDSTLKIQPAKLEDSAVYLCASSPSAGKRFFGPGTRLTVL.

The rearrangement uses TRBV4-3 and TRBJ1-1; D unresolved. Trimming left V 1 base short and J 1 base short, with 7 bases between. In germline, CDR1 is LGHNA, CDR2 YSLEER. The CDR3 extends over 14 amino acids. In nucleotides, the CDR3 is TGCGCCAGCAGCCAAGGGACGGAGAACACTGAAGCTTTCTTT. It is translated as CASSQGTENTEAFF.

V gene TRBV12-3 or TRBV12-4 combines with J gene TRBJ1-2; D not certain. The CDR3 extends over 12 amino acids. The V end lost 11 bases, the J end lost 8 bases, and 18 bases lay between the germline ends. CDR3 amino acids: CACHVRREGYTF. The CDR3 DNA reads TGTGCCTGCCATGTAAGAAGGGAGGGCTACACCTTC.

On this clone: Other DNA sequences in this specimen translate into the identical CDR3. V gene TRBV2 combines with J gene TRBJ1-5; the D gene is possibly TRBD1 (6 bases). The CDR3 is 13 amino acids. V lost 7 bases to trimming and J lost 2 bases, with 9 bases between them. CDR1 and CDR2 from the germline V gene are SNHLY and FYNNEI. CDR3 protein: CASNREGNQPQHF. In DNA, the CDR3 is TGTGCCAGCAACAGGGAAGGCAATCAGCCCCAGCATTTT.

The chain combines TRBV7-8 with TRBJ2-3; no reliable D call. The CDR3 sequence is 13 residues long. Germline V gene sequence: CDR1 SGHVS, CDR2 FQNEAQ. V lost 1 base and J 6 bases, leaving 8 bases between the germline ends. The CDR3 bases are TGTGCCAGCAGCTTAGGAACGTGGGATACGCAGTATTTT. Translation: CASSLGTWDTQYF.

The sample holds a few counts of this clone. The chain uses TRBV5-6 and TRBJ1-6; a possible D gene is TRBD1 (6 bases). V dropped 4 bases and J dropped 5 bases, with 16 bases sitting between them. CDR1 SGHDT and CDR2 YYEEEE come from the germline V gene. The CDR3 has 16 amino acids. The chain's CDR3 is CASSRPGGRHNSPLHF. The DNA of the CDR3 is TGTGCCAGCAGCAGGCCGGGGGGGCGGCATAATTCACCCCTCCACTTT.

In this sample, this clone turned up a few times. The chain uses TRBV5-6 and TRBJ1-2; no reliable D call. V was clipped by 4 bases and J by 2 bases, with 12 bases between them. Per the germline V gene, CDR1 is SGHDT and CDR2 is YYEEEE. This CDR3 region has 14 residues. CDR3 DNA sequence: TGTGCCAGCAGCCTGAGTATTCAGAACTATGGCTACACCTTC. It yields the protein CASSLSIQNYGYTF.